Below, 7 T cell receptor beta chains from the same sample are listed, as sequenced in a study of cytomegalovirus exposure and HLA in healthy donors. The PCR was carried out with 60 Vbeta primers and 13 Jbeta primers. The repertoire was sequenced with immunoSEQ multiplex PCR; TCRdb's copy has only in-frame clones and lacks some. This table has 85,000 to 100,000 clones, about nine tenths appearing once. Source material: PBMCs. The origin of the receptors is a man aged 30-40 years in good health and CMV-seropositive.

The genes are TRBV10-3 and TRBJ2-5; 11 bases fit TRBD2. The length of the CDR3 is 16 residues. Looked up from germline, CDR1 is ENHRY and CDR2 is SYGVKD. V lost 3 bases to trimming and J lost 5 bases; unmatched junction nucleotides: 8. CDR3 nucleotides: TGTGCCATCAGTGACTCCGGGACTAGCGGTTGGGAGACCCAGTACTTC. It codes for CAISDSGTSGWETQYF.

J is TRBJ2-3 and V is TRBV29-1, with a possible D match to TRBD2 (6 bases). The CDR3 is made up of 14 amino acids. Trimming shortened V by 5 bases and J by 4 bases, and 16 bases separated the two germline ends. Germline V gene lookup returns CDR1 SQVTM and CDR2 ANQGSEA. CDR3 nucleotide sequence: TGCAGCGTTCTCCGGGACTCTGATTCAGATACGCAGTATTTT. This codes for CSVLRDSDSDTQYF.

In DNA form, the CDR3 reads TGTGCCAGTAGTGGGCAGATTAGCAATCAGCCCCAGCATTTT. It codes for CASSGQISNQPQHF. The rearrangement links TRBV19 to TRBJ1-5, with D uncertain. This CDR3 has 14 residues. The V end lost 5 bases, the J end lost 0 bases, and 8 bases lay between the germline ends. Germline assignment: CDR1 LNHDA and CDR2 SQIVND (reference sequence).

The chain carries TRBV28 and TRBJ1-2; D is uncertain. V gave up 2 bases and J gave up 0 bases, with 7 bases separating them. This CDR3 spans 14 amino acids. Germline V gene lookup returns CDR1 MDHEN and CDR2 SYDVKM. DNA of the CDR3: TGTGCCAGCAGTTTAACAACAGCTAACTATGGCTACACCTTC. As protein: CASSLTTANYGYTF.

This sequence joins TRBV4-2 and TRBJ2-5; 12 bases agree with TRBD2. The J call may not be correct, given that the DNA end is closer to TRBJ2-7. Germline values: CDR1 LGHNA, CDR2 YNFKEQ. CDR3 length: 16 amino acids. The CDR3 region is CASSQDGGTSGYEQYF. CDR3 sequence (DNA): TGTGCCAGCAGCCAAGATGGGGGGACTAGCGGGTACGAGCAGTACTTC.

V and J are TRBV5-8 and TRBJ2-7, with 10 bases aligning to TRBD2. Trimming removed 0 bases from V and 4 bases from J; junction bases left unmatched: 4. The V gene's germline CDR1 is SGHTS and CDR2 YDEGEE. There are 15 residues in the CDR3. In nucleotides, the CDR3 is TGTGCCAGCAGCTTGGCGGCTAGCGGGAGTTACGAGCAGTACTTC. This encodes CASSLAASGSYEQYF.

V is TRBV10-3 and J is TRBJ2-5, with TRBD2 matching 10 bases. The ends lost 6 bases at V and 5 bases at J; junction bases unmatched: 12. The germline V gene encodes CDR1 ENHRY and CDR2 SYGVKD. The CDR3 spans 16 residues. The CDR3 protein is CAISRLAGDVEETQYF. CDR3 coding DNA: TGTGCCATCAGCCGTCTAGCGGGAGATGTGGAGGAGACCCAGTACTTC.